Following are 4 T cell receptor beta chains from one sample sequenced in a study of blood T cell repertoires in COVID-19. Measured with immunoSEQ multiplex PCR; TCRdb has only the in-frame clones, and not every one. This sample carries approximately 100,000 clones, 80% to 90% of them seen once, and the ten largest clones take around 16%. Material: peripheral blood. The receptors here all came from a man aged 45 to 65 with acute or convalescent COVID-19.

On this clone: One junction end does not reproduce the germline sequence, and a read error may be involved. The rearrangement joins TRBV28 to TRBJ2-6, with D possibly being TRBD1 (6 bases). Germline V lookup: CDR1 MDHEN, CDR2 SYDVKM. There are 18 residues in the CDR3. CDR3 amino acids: CASSLGQGYASRANVLTF. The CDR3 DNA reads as TGTGCCAGCAGTTTGGGGCAGGGGTATGCCTCTAGGGCCAACGTCCTGACTTTC.

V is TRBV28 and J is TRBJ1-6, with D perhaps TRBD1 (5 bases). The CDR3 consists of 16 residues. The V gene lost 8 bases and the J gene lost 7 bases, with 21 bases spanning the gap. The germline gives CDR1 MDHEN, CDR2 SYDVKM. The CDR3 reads CASRTDSGVRNSPLHF. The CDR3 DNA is TGTGCCAGCCGAACAGACAGTGGCGTTCGGAATTCACCCCTCCACTTT.

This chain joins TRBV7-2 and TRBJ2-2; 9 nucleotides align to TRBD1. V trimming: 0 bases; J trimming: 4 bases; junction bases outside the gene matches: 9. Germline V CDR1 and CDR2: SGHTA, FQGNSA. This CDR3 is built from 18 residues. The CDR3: CASSLAPRGTGSTGELFF. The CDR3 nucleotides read TGTGCCAGCAGCTTAGCGCCGAGGGGGACAGGGAGCACCGGGGAGCTGTTTTTT.

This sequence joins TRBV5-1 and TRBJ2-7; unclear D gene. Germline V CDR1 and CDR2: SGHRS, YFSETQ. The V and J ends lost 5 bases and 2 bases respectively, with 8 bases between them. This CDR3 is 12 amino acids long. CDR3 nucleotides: TGCGCCAGCAGGAACTACCCCTACGAGCAGTACTTC. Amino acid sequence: CASRNYPYEQYF.